The clone carrying this T cell receptor beta chain was counted many times. Its antigen is as yet unknown. TCRdb re-analysed the 5' RACE reads in MiXCR, keeping a single row per CDR3 protein. The sample includes about 220,000 distinct CDR3 sequences, 2.5% to 3.5% of them seen just once. The data derive from a study of T cells after yellow fever vaccination. The study, taken as a whole, reports: FACS-sorted repertoires could harbor abundant contaminating bulk-population clonotypes.

The sequence was obtained from a man aged 18 to 30 who received the YFV17D yellow fever vaccine. The source material was CD4+ T cells sorted from PBMCs, sampled 10 days after the yellow fever booster vaccination.

The CDR3 DNA reads TGTGCCAGCAGCGATTCCGGGACAGTCTCCACCGGGGAGCTGTTTTTT. Its translation is CASSDSGTVSTGELFF. The V gene is TRBV7-2, the J gene TRBJ2-2, with 7 bases that match TRBD1. CDR1 is SGHTA, CDR2 FQGNSA, per germline. CDR3 length: 16 residues. The junction had 10 bases not matched to a gene; V was cut back by 5 bases and J by 4 bases.